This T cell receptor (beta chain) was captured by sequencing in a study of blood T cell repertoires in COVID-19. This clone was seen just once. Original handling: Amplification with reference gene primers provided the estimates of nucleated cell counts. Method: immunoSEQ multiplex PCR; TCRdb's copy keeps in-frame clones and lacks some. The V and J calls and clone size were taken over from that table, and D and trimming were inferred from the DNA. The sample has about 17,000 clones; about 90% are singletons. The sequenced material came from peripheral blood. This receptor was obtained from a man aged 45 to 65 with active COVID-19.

The CDR3 DNA reads TGTGCCAGAAATCGCCCCCCCCCAGCGAACAATGAGCAGTTCTTC. Its protein is CARNRPPPANNEQFF. This rearrangement joins TRBV28 to TRBJ2-1; D is ambiguous. Trimming took 9 bases from V and 5 from J, leaving 20 bases between them. This CDR3 is 15 amino acids long. Germline V CDR1 and CDR2: MDHEN, SYDVKM.